A selection of T cell receptor beta chains follows, all from one sample in a study of cytomegalovirus exposure and HLA in healthy donors. Sequencing was performed with immunoSEQ multiplex PCR; in TCRdb, only in-frame clones are kept and a portion is missing. The sample gives more than 50,000 clones, 70% of which show up once; approximately 19% is in the top ten. Specimen: PBMCs. The origin of the receptors is a woman between 55 and 75 years old in good health and CMV-seropositive. Both conserved end residues are part of each CDR3. The order of the fields is V gene, clone size, D gene, J gene, CDR3 protein, CDR3 DNA. D genes are given only for firm matches. Not every row has a clone size; where given, it reads once, few, many or a size class.

>TRBV6-5|NA|NA|TRBJ2-1
CASRVLAYSEQFF
TGTGCCAGCAGGGTGCTAGCGTATAGTGAGCAGTTCTTC
>TRBV7-9|few|TRBD1|TRBJ2-4
CASSPPQDRALRDIQYF
TGTGCCAGCAGCCCGCCTCAGGACAGGGCCCTTAGGGACATTCAGTACTTC
>TRBV5-1|few|TRBD1|TRBJ1-2
CASSLGDRVDNYGYTF
TGCGCCAGCAGCTTGGGCGACAGGGTGGATAACTATGGCTACACCTTC
>TRBV6-1|NA|TRBD1|TRBJ1-4
CASSEEVPGQLYNEKLFF
TGTGCCAGCAGTGAAGAAGTCCCGGGACAGTTATATAATGAAAAACTGTTTTTT
>TRBV13|NA|NA|TRBJ2-5
CASSGGTQETQYF
TGTGCCAGCAGCGGGGGGACTCAAGAGACCCAGTACTTC
>TRBV19|NA|NA|TRBJ1-5
CASSISGFGGQPQHF
TGTGCCAGTAGTATATCCGGGTTTGGGGGGCAGCCCCAGCATTTT
>TRBV2|NA|TRBD1|TRBJ1-1
CATVRGRGSNTEAFF
TGTGCCACTGTCAGGGGGCGGGGGTCGAACACTGAAGCTTTCTTT
>TRBV19|NA|TRBD1|TRBJ1-6
CASSTGQTVNSPLHF
TGTGCCAGTAGTACGGGACAGACGGTTAATTCACCCCTCCACTTT
>TRBV6-1|few|TRBD2|TRBJ2-1
CATGGIGAPYNEQFF
TGTGCCACGGGGGGGATCGGGGCCCCTTACAATGAGCAGTTCTTC
>TRBV2|NA|NA|TRBJ1-2
CASSALDGYTF
TGTGCCAGCAGTGCCCTTGATGGCTACACCTTC
>TRBV2|once|TRBD2|TRBJ2-3
CASSAERGDTDTQYF
TGTGCCAGCAGTGCTGAGCGGGGGGACACAGATACGCAGTATTTT
>TRBV6-6|NA|NA|TRBJ1-5
CACSYDRRSSNQPQHF
TGTGCCTGCAGTTACGACAGAAGATCTAGCAATCAGCCCCAGCATTTT
>TRBV7-2|NA|TRBD2|TRBJ2-3
CASSLELAGGTDTQYF
TGTGCCAGCAGCTTGGAACTAGCGGGGGGGACAGATACGCAGTATTTT
>TRBV6-1|NA|NA|TRBJ1-2
CASSEVGGAGYTF
TGTGCCAGCAGTGAAGTAGGAGGCGCGGGCTACACCTTC
>TRBV27|NA|NA|TRBJ1-4
CASSFRLGNEKLFF
TGTGCCAGCAGTTTTCGACTGGGTAATGAAAAACTGTTTTTT
>TRBV5-1|once|NA|TRBJ2-3
CASTRLGEQYF
TGCGCCAGCACCCGACTAGGGGAGCAGTATTTT
>TRBV28|few|TRBD1|TRBJ1-4
CASSFQTGDHEKLFF
TGTGCCAGCAGTTTCCAGACAGGGGACCATGAAAAACTGTTTTTT
>TRBV6-5|NA|NA|TRBJ1-2
CAIHTAALFYGYTF
TGTGCCATCCACACGGCGGCACTTTTCTATGGCTACACCTTC
>TRBV7-6|NA|TRBD1|TRBJ1-4
CASSLGQGGRSQLFF
TGTGCCAGCAGCCTCGGACAGGGTGGAAGGTCGCAACTGTTTTTT
>TRBV27|NA|NA|TRBJ1-1
CASSPYTDTEAFF
TGTGCCAGCAGTCCGTACACCGACACTGAAGCTTTCTTT
>TRBV7-9|NA|NA|TRBJ2-7
CASSLVAQVTYEQYF
TGTGCCAGCAGCTTAGTAGCGCAGGTAACCTACGAGCAGTACTTC
>TRBV9|NA|NA|TRBJ2-3
CASSVAASITDTQYF
TGTGCCAGCAGCGTAGCCGCTAGCATCACAGATACGCAGTATTTT
>TRBV7-9|NA|NA|TRBJ1-1
CASSIRQANTEAFF
TGTGCCAGCAGCATCCGACAGGCGAACACTGAAGCTTTCTTT
>TRBV7-7|NA|TRBD1|TRBJ2-1
CASSPGTGWDNEQFF
TGTGCCAGCAGCCCCGGGACAGGGTGGGACAATGAGCAGTTCTTC
>TRBV6-1|NA|NA|TRBJ2-2
CASSERRDTGELFF
TGTGCCAGCAGTGAGCGGAGGGACACCGGGGAGCTGTTTTTT
>TRBV2|NA|NA|TRBJ1-4
CASSYSYSNEKLFF
TGTGCCAGCAGCTACAGCTACTCCAATGAAAAACTGTTTTTT
>TRBV6-6|NA|TRBD1|TRBJ1-5
CASNPGQGASQPQHF
TGTGCCAGCAACCCTGGACAGGGGGCGAGTCAGCCCCAGCATTTT
>TRBV7-6|few|TRBD1|TRBJ1-2
CASSEQQGISGYTF
TGTGCCAGCAGCGAGCAACAGGGGATAAGTGGCTACACCTTC
>TRBV7-9|NA|NA|TRBJ2-1
CASSKLNEQFF
TGTGCCAGCTCGAAACTCAATGAGCAGTTCTTC
>TRBV19|NA|NA|TRBJ2-1
CASSPTSNGAYNEQFF
TGTGCCAGTAGTCCTACTTCGAACGGGGCCTACAATGAGCAGTTCTTC
>TRBV27|NA|TRBD1|TRBJ1-6
CATTSLGQFNSPLHF
TGTGCCACCACCTCCCTGGGACAGTTTAATTCACCCCTCCACTTT
>TRBV9|NA|NA|TRBJ2-5
CASSAPSWEETQYF
TGTGCCAGCAGCGCCCCTAGTTGGGAAGAGACCCAGTACTTC
>TRBV10-3|NA|TRBD1|TRBJ1-1
CASRGPSWDRVEAFF
TGTGCCAGCAGGGGCCCTTCCTGGGACAGGGTTGAAGCTTTCTTT
>TRBV7-9|NA|NA|TRBJ2-2
CASSRINPDTGELFF
TGTGCCAGCAGCCGTATTAACCCGGACACCGGGGAGCTGTTTTTT
>TRBV7-9|NA|NA|TRBJ1-2
CSSGNPYGYTF
TGTTCCAGCGGCAACCCCTATGGCTACACCTTC
>TRBV15|NA|NA|TRBJ2-3
CATSSALTRRTDTQYF
TGTGCCACCAGCAGCGCCCTGACCAGGCGCACAGATACGCAGTATTTT
>TRBV6-1|NA|TRBD1|TRBJ1-2
CASRPPDRGRGYTF
TGTGCCAGCAGACCTCCAGACAGGGGCAGAGGCTACACCTTC
>TRBV7-2|NA|NA|TRBJ1-4
CASSLVRENEKLFF
TGTGCCAGCAGCTTAGTGAGGGAGAATGAAAAACTGTTTTTT
>TRBV18|NA|TRBD1|TRBJ2-7
CASSPPLGQGASYEQYF
TGTGCCAGCTCACCCCCCCTCGGACAGGGGGCGTCCTACGAGCAGTACTTC
>TRBV5-1|NA|TRBD2|TRBJ2-1
CASSSSTLTSGNEQFF
TGCGCCAGCAGCTCCTCTACTCTGACTAGCGGCAATGAGCAGTTCTTC
>TRBV7-2|NA|NA|TRBJ2-2
CASRPQGTGELFF
TGTGCCAGCAGGCCACAGGGTACCGGGGAGCTGTTTTTT
>TRBV18|NA|TRBD1|TRBJ2-1
CASSPQGASYNEQFF
TGTGCCAGCTCCCCCCAGGGGGCCTCCTACAATGAGCAGTTCTTC
>TRBV2|NA|TRBD1|TRBJ1-4
CASSGTGTVSEKLFF
TGTGCCAGCAGTGGAACCGGGACAGTTAGTGAAAAACTGTTTTTT
>TRBV28|NA|TRBD1|TRBJ2-7
CASREGAGGNHEQYF
TGTGCCAGCAGGGAGGGGGCAGGGGGCAACCACGAGCAGTACTTC
>TRBV5-1|NA|NA|TRBJ1-4
CASSLDSLPSEKLFF
TGCGCCAGCAGCTTAGACTCTCTTCCAAGTGAAAAACTGTTTTTT
>TRBV6-1|NA|NA|TRBJ1-3
CASSEVDYVGNTIYF
TGTGCCAGCAGTGAAGTTGACTACGTCGGAAACACCATATATTTT
>TRBV6-5|NA|NA|TRBJ1-1
CASSCSAAGTFEAFF
TGTGCCAGCAGTTGCTCGGCGGCCGGAACCTTTGAAGCTTTCTTT
>TRBV4-1|NA|NA|TRBJ2-3
CASRSSSGTDTQYF
TGCGCCAGCAGATCCTCGAGCGGCACAGATACGCAGTATTTT
>TRBV7-9|NA|TRBD1|TRBJ2-2
CASSLSGTGLIGELFF
TGTGCCAGCAGCTTGTCAGGGACAGGGTTGATCGGGGAGCTGTTTTTT
>TRBV10-3|NA|TRBD1|TRBJ2-7
CAISESKQGGEQYF
TGTGCCATCAGTGAGTCGAAACAGGGGGGCGAGCAGTACTTC